The T cell receptor beta chain under discussion was sequenced for a study of shared clonotypes between healthy human individuals. Regarding the study as a whole: Naive subsets typically showed greater estimated richness than memory subsets.

Concerning this clone: Its antigen remains unidentified.

Trimming left V 7 bases short and J 0 bases short, with 10 bases between. The CDR3 loop spans 13 amino acids. In germline, CDR1 is SQVTM, CDR2 ANQGSEA. The protocol was immunoSEQ multiplex PCR, while the TCRdb copy is restricted to in-frame clones and leaves out a portion. Among over 850,000 clones, more than 75% were seen once, and the ten largest hold 0.55% to 0.7%. The sequenced sample consisted of memory CD4+ T cells from PBMCs. Subset in this sample: CD45RA-negative fraction. This TCR was sampled from a young man in good health. Some clones in this sample may be carry-over from other donors' samples. The chain joins TRBV29-1 to TRBJ2-1; TRBD2 might be the D (5 bases). The CDR3 region has the DNA TGCAGCGGGAGGCGGAGCTCCTACAATGAGCAGTTCTTC. Translated: CSGRRSSYNEQFF.